The 19 T cell receptor beta chains presented below share a single source sample, sequenced in a study of T cells after yellow fever vaccination. TCRdb processed the 5' RACE reads anew with MiXCR; each CDR3 protein has one entry. In the table there are fewer than 350,000 distinct CDR3 sequences, roughly 8.7% of which are singletons. The material sequenced was PBMCs, taken on the day of the first yellow fever vaccination. All receptors derive from a man aged 18 to 30 who received the YFV17D yellow fever vaccine.

This clonotype was counted only a few times. The rearrangement uses TRBV6-2 or TRBV6-3 and TRBJ2-5; D is undetermined. The CDR3 covers 14 residues. Germline assignment: CDR1 MNHEY and CDR2 SVGEGT. Trimming stripped 3 bases from V and 2 bases from J, with 10 bases between. The CDR3 reads CASSYSGPQETQYF. The CDR3, as DNA: TGTGCCAGCAGTTATTCGGGCCCTCAAGAGACCCAGTACTTC.

The table lists this clonotype with a few counts. The chain uses TRBV10-3 and TRBJ2-1; the D gene is possibly TRBD2 (5 bases). Trimming left V 5 bases short and J 4 bases short, with 15 bases between. Germline V gives CDR1 ENHRY, CDR2 SYGVKD. The CDR3 runs to 15 residues. The CDR3: CAISPPSRTYNEQFF. The CDR3 DNA reads as TGTGCCATCAGTCCCCCCTCGCGGACTTACAATGAGCAGTTCTTC.

This sequence joins TRBV4-1 and TRBJ2-1, with 11 bases matching TRBD1. The CDR3 totals 15 residues. V lost 4 bases, J lost 8 bases, and 7 bases stayed unmatched. Looked up from germline, CDR1 is MGHRA and CDR2 is YSYEKL. The CDR3 reads CASSLGTGGLDEQFF. The CDR3 DNA follows: TGCGCCAGCAGCCTCGGGACAGGGGGTCTGGATGAGCAGTTCTTC.

The V call is TRBV6-4, the J call TRBJ2-1; 8 positions match TRBD2. The CDR3 is 15 residues long. The germline gives CDR1 MRHNA, CDR2 SNTAGT. V dropped 4 bases and J dropped 4; count of bases not matched to a gene: 6. The CDR3 reads CASSVVAGGYNEQFF. CDR3 nucleotides: TGTGCCAGCAGTGTTGTCGCGGGGGGATACAATGAGCAGTTCTTC.

Here the CDR3 DNA reads TGCGCCAGCAGCCAAGATTTATTAACTAGCTCTGGGGCCAACGTCCTGACTTTC. It translates to CASSQDLLTSSGANVLTF. This sequence joins TRBV4-3 and TRBJ2-6; a possible D gene is TRBD2 (5 bases). The germline V gene has CDR1 LGHNA and CDR2 YSLEER. This CDR3 region has 18 residues. Trimming cost V 0 bases and J 0 bases, with 12 bases left between them.

This clonotype was seen a few times. V and J are TRBV6-5 and TRBJ2-7; D not certain. V shed 0 bases and J shed 0 bases, with 12 bases lying between them. The CDR3 totals 16 residues. The germline gives CDR1 MNHEY, CDR2 SVGAGI. The chain's CDR3 is CASSYSKSRGSYEQYF. DNA for the CDR3: TGTGCCAGCAGTTACTCGAAGTCCAGAGGCTCCTACGAGCAGTACTTC.

The chain employs TRBV20-1 and TRBJ2-3; the D gene is possibly TRBD1 (5 bases). The CDR3 consists of 13 residues. Per germline, CDR1 DFQATT and CDR2 SNEGSKA (reference sequence). V lost 5 bases and J lost 2, with 11 bases in between. The CDR3 is CSAPGRNTDTQYF. CDR3 sequence (DNA): TGCAGTGCTCCAGGGCGAAACACAGATACGCAGTATTTT.

This clonotype was detected only a few times. The V gene is TRBV5-1, the J gene TRBJ1-3; D is ambiguous. Germline V lookup: CDR1 SGHRS, CDR2 YFSETQ. The V gene lost 3 bases and the J gene lost 8 bases, with 12 bases spanning the gap. This CDR3 is 13 amino acids long. DNA of the CDR3: TGCGCCAGCAGCTCCGACCCCAACGACACCATATATTTT. It encodes CASSSDPNDTIYF. Variable domain in full (rest from reference TRBV5-1 and TRBJ1-3): KAGVTQTPRYLIKTRGQQVTLSCSPISGHRSVSWYQQTPGQGLQFLFEYFSETQRNKGNFPGRFSGRQFSNSRSEMNVSTLELGDSALYLCASSSDPNDTIYFGEGSWLTVV.

The CDR3 loop is CASSLAPERTDTQYF. DNA for the CDR3: TGTGCCAGCAGCTTAGCCCCTGAGCGCACAGATACGCAGTATTTT. The chain links TRBV7-2 to TRBJ2-3; no firm D call. Trimming cost V 0 bases and J 1 base, with 8 bases left between them. The CDR3 consists of 15 residues. From germline, CDR1 is SGHTA and CDR2 FQGNSA.

The chain uses TRBV2 and TRBJ2-1, with D perhaps assigned TRBD1 or TRBD2 (5 bases each). Trimming took off 5 bases at V and 12 bases at J, with 20 bases between the two ends. Germline loops: CDR1 SNHLY, CDR2 FYNNEI. The length of the CDR3 is 14 residues. The CDR3 nucleotides read TGTGCCAGCAGTAGTGACGGCCGGTCGGGGCGGCAGTTCTTC. Protein: CASSSDGRSGRQFF.

The chain is built from TRBV5-4 and TRBJ2-5, with 7 nucleotides matching TRBD1. This CDR3 is built from 16 residues. Germline V gives CDR1 SGHNT, CDR2 YYREEE (reference sequence). J gave up 1 base and V 4 bases, and 10 bases lay outside the gene matches. CDR3 sequence reads: CASSRPTRDSQETQYF. In DNA form, the CDR3 reads TGTGCCAGCAGCCGGCCCACCCGGGACAGCCAAGAGACCCAGTACTTC.

This clonotype has a count of ten or more. This sequence joins TRBV2 and TRBJ2-5; D remains ambiguous. CDR1 SNHLY and CDR2 FYNNEI come from the germline V gene. The length of the CDR3 is 13 residues. Trimming removed 1 base at V and 9 bases at J, with 12 bases between. The CDR3 loop reads CASSEVNGVAQYF. The CDR3 DNA sequence: TGTGCCAGCAGTGAAGTGAACGGTGTGGCCCAGTACTTC.

The CDR3 loop reads CASSRFVDPLQQYF. The CDR3, as DNA: TGTGCCAGCAGCCGGTTTGTGGATCCCCTACAGCAGTACTTC. The rearrangement uses TRBV5-4 and TRBJ2-7; D ambiguous. Germline V CDR1 and CDR2: SGHNT, YYREEE (reference sequence). This CDR3 has 14 residues. Trimming stripped 4 bases from V and 8 bases from J, with 19 bases between.

This clonotype was detected a few times. The rearrangement links TRBV20-1 to TRBJ2-3, with 7 bases lining up with TRBD2. With 1 base clipped from V and 1 base from J, the junction kept 2 bases outside the gene matches. There are 14 residues in the CDR3. Germline values: CDR1 DFQATT, CDR2 SNEGSKA (reference sequence). In DNA form, the CDR3 reads TGCAGTGCTAGAGGTCTAGCGGGCACAGATACGCAGTATTTT. Encoded protein: CSARGLAGTDTQYF.

This clonotype was observed a few times. This chain links TRBV12-3 or TRBV12-4 with TRBJ2-7; TRBD2 is a possible D gene (6 bases). The CDR3 is 14 amino acids. V was trimmed by 2 bases and J by 2 bases, leaving 10 bases between them. The CDR3 loop is CASSLTSTAYEQYF. For the CDR3, the DNA is TGTGCCAGCAGTTTAACTAGCACCGCCTACGAGCAGTACTTC.

This clonotype was counted a few times. The CDR3 DNA follows: TGTGCCAGCAGTGCCAGGGGGCCCGGTCAGCCCCAGCATTTT. It translates to CASSARGPGQPQHF. The V and J genes are TRBV12-3 or TRBV12-4 and TRBJ1-5, with TRBD1 matching over 8 bases. The trim removed 5 bases at V and 6 bases at J, leaving 6 bases unmatched. The CDR3 totals 14 residues.

This clonotype was picked up a small number of times. The chain links TRBV10-3 to TRBJ2-1; 9 nucleotides agree with TRBD2. The CDR3 spans 17 residues. Germline V CDR1 and CDR2: ENHRY, SYGVKD. J lost 8 bases, V lost 0 bases, and 11 bases had no gene match. CDR3 residues: CAISESPGLAVGDEQFF. As DNA, the CDR3 is TGTGCCATCAGTGAGTCCCCGGGACTAGCAGTCGGCGATGAGCAGTTCTTC.

In its sample, this clonotype was seen many times. The chain uses TRBV7-8 and TRBJ1-1; no clear D gene. Trimming took 1 base from V and 1 from J, leaving 10 bases between them. Germline loops: CDR1 SGHVS, CDR2 FQNEAQ. The CDR3 is 15 amino acids. The CDR3 protein is CASSLVGGTNTEAFF. CDR3 sequence (DNA): TGTGCCAGCAGCTTAGTAGGCGGAACGAACACTGAAGCTTTCTTT. Full variable domain (remainder filled in from reference TRBV7-8 and TRBJ1-1): GAGVSQSPRYKVAKRGQDVALRCDPISGHVSLFWYQQALGQGPEFLTYFQNEAQLDKSGLPSDRFFAERPEGSVSTLKIQRTQQEDSAVYLCASSLVGGTNTEAFFGQGTRLTVV.

This clonotype was counted between two and nine times. V usage is TRBV25-1 and J usage is TRBJ1-4; 7 positions agree with TRBD1. This CDR3 is 13 amino acids long. The germline V gene encodes CDR1 MGHDK and CDR2 SYGVNS. Losses at the gene ends were 0 bases for V and 14 bases for J; bases not matched to a gene: 6. The CDR3 DNA sequence: TGTGCCAGCAGTGAATATGGGCAGGACAGGCTGTTTTTT. Amino acid sequence: CASSEYGQDRLFF.